This entry lists 2 T cell receptor beta chains sequenced from one sample in a study of blood T cell repertoires in COVID-19. Generated by immunoSEQ multiplex PCR, the TCRdb table keeps only in-frame clones and is missing some. In the table there are some 80,000 clones, over 75% of which are singletons. The sequenced sample consisted of peripheral blood. These receptors all come from a woman of 80 years or more with acute or convalescent COVID-19.

V gene TRBV18 combines with J gene TRBJ2-7; the match to TRBD1 covers 8 bases. Germline V gives CDR1 KGHSH, CDR2 LQKENI. There are 14 residues in the CDR3. J was trimmed by 2 bases and V by 5 bases; bases with no gene match: 5. CDR3 nucleotide sequence: TGTGCCAGCTCAAGGGACAGGACGGCCTACGAGCAGTACTTC. Protein: CASSRDRTAYEQYF.

J is TRBJ1-4 and V is TRBV29-1; 10 bases are a match to TRBD1. The CDR3 loop spans 13 amino acids. V shed 7 bases and J 7 bases; nucleotides not matched to a gene: 6. Germline CDR1 SQVTM, CDR2 ANQGSEA. CDR3 sequence (DNA): TGCAGCGCCCAGGACAGGGGGGGTGAAAAACTGTTTTTT. Protein: CSAQDRGGEKLFF.